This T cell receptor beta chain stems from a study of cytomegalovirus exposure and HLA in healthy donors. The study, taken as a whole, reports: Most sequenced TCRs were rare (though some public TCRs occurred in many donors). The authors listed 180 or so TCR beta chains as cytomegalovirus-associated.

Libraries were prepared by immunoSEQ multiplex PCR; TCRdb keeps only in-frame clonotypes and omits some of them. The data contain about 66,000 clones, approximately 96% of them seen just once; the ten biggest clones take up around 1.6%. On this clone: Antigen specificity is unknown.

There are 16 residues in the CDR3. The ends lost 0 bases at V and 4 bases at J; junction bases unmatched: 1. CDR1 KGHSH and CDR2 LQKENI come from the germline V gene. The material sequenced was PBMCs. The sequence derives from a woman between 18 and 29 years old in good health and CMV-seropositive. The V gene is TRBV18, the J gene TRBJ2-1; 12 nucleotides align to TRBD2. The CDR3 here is CASSPPTSGRYNEQFF. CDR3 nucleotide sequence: TGTGCCAGCTCACCACCGACTAGCGGGAGATACAATGAGCAGTTCTTC.